Listed below are T cell receptor beta chains from one sample, sequenced in a study of T cell responses to AZD1222 COVID-19 vaccine. Clones were sequenced by immunoSEQ multiplex PCR, and TCRdb holds only the in-frame ones, with some missing. The repertoire consists of roughly 50,000 clones, with 89% occurring once and the leading ten covering about 5%. The material was peripheral blood, obtained 28 days after the second AZD1222 dose. Receptors were obtained from an adult who received the AZD1222 COVID-19 vaccine. Both conserved end residues are part of each CDR3. D genes are given only for firm matches. Clone size is shown for a subset of rows, as once, few, many or a class of expanded clone.

d_gene	abundance	j_gene	v_gene	CDR3nt	CDR3aa
-	once	TRBJ2-7	TRBV7-9	TGTGCCAGCAGCTTGGGGGGGGCCAACGAGCAGTACTTC	CASSLGGANEQYF
TRBD1	-	TRBJ1-3	TRBV7-2	TGTGCCAGCAGCAAAACGACAGGGGCTGGAAACACCATATATTTT	CASSKTTGAGNTIYF
-	-	TRBJ2-1	TRBV12-3/TRBV12-4	TGTGCCAGCATCTCTAGTGGCTTTGAGCAGTTCTTC	CASISSGFEQFF
-	-	TRBJ2-2	TRBV7-2	TGTGCCAGCAGCTTAGTTGCCCCTGACGGGGAGCTGTTTTTT	CASSLVAPDGELFF
-	-	TRBJ2-7	TRBV6-5	TGTGCCAGCAGACCCTTCGGGGGTAGCCCCTACGAGCAGTACTTC	CASRPFGGSPYEQYF
TRBD1	-	TRBJ1-2	TRBV3-1/TRBV3-2	TGTGCCAGCAGCCGTAGACAGGGGGCGGGTGGCTACACCTTC	CASSRRQGAGGYTF
TRBD2	-	TRBJ2-5	TRBV5-1	TGCGCCAGCAGCTTCGTCCTAGCGGGGGGCCGGGAGACCCAGTACTTC	CASSFVLAGGRETQYF
-	-	TRBJ1-1	TRBV12-5	TGTGCTAGTGGTTTGGGGACAGAGTTCACTAACACTGAAGCTTTCTTT	CASGLGTEFTNTEAFF
-	once	TRBJ1-2	TRBV5-1	TGCGCCAGCAGCCCTCCCGGGAACCACATCTGGGGCTACACCTTC	CASSPPGNHIWGYTF
-	-	TRBJ2-7	TRBV18	TGTGCCAGCTCACCCGACTGGAACTCCTACGAGCAGTACTTC	CASSPDWNSYEQYF
TRBD1	-	TRBJ1-6	TRBV5-1	TGCGCCAGTCGGGGGACAGGGGATAACTCACCCCTCCACTTT	CASRGTGDNSPLHF
-	-	TRBJ1-2	TRBV27	TGTGCCAGCCGGGACGGTAGAACTAACTATGGCTACACCTTC	CASRDGRTNYGYTF
TRBD2	-	TRBJ2-3	TRBV13	TGTGCCAGCAGCTTAACCCCTTGGGGGGGAAATAGCACAGATACGCAGTATTTT	CASSLTPWGGNSTDTQYF
-	-	TRBJ1-2	TRBV2	TGTGCCAGCAGTGTAGGGACCTCCTATGGCTACACCTTC	CASSVGTSYGYTF
-	-	TRBJ1-3	TRBV19	TGTGCCAGTAGTTTACAGGGATCCGAAAACACCATATATTTT	CASSLQGSENTIYF
-	-	TRBJ2-7	TRBV13	TGTGCCAGCAGCTCCCCCGAAGAGCAGTACTTC	CASSSPEEQYF
TRBD2	-	TRBJ2-7	TRBV10-2	TGCGCCGGAGGGACTAGCGGGGCCTCCTACGAGCAGTACTTC	CAGGTSGASYEQYF
-	-	TRBJ2-6	TRBV5-5	TGTGCCAGCAGCCCGCGGGCTTCCTCTGGGGCCAACGTCCTGACTTTC	CASSPRASSGANVLTF
-	-	TRBJ2-4	TRBV6-2/TRBV6-3	TGTGCCAGCAGTCCCTTCATGGAGGGTATATTTGCCAAAAACATTCAGTACTTC	CASSPFMEGIFAKNIQYF
-	-	TRBJ2-1	TRBV5-5	TGTGCCAGCAGCGGAGGTGGAGTTTCCTACAATGAGCAGTTCTTC	CASSGGGVSYNEQFF
-	-	TRBJ2-7	TRBV5-4	TGTGCCAGCAGCCAAGGGAACTACGAGCAGTACTTC	CASSQGNYEQYF
-	-	TRBJ1-1	TRBV24-1	TGTGCCACCAGTGATCGGGCAGGGGCAGCTTTCTTT	CATSDRAGAAFF